A selection of T cell receptor beta chains follows, all from one sample in a study of T cells in Graves' hyperthyroidism and ophthalmopathy. MiXCR, applied by TCRdb to the multiplex PCR reads, yields one record per CDR3 protein. The data contain a few hundred thousand distinct CDR3 sequences, less than 25% of them singletons. Sequencing input: blood. The receptors stem from a woman in her 70s with Graves' ophthalmopathy. Both conserved end residues are part of each CDR3. Each record gives: D gene, V gene, clone size, J gene, CDR3 protein, CDR3 DNA. D genes are given only for firm matches. The size entry is marked missing in some rows and otherwise reads once, few, many or a size class.

D: TRBD2
V: TRBV2
size: many
J: TRBJ2-7
CDR3: CASKPSGGYEQYF
DNA: TGTGCCAGCAAACCTAGCGGGGGCTACGAGCAGTACTTC

D: NA
V: TRBV28
size: NA
J: TRBJ2-7
CDR3: CASSGQGEQYF
DNA: TGTGCCAGCAGTGGGCAGGGCGAGCAGTACTTC

D: NA
V: TRBV20-1
size: few
J: TRBJ2-5
CDR3: CSARDSGAAGGAKETQYF
DNA: TGCAGTGCTAGAGATAGTGGGGCAGCTGGGGGGGCCAAAGAGACCCAGTACTTC

D: TRBD2
V: TRBV3-1
size: few
J: TRBJ2-1
CDR3: CASTQTGTSGRNEQFF
DNA: TGTGCCAGCACCCAGACCGGGACTAGCGGGAGAAATGAGCAGTTCTTC

D: TRBD1
V: TRBV25-1
size: few
J: TRBJ2-3
CDR3: CASSEVTGEADTQYF
DNA: TGTGCCAGCAGTGAAGTGACAGGGGAGGCAGATACGCAGTATTTT

D: NA
V: TRBV12-5
size: NA
J: TRBJ2-5
CDR3: CASGPGQGETQYF
DNA: TGTGCTAGTGGGCCGGGACAAGGAGAGACCCAGTACTTC

D: TRBD2
V: TRBV12-3/TRBV12-4
size: few
J: TRBJ2-1
CDR3: CASSPRLAGGWESPNEQFF
DNA: TGTGCCAGCAGCCCCCGACTAGCGGGAGGTTGGGAGTCCCCCAATGAGCAGTTCTTC

D: NA
V: TRBV15
size: NA
J: TRBJ1-3
CDR3: CATSRVPRAGSTIYF
DNA: TGTGCCACCAGCAGAGTCCCCAGGGCGGGGAGCACCATATATTTT

D: TRBD2
V: TRBV5-1
size: NA
J: TRBJ2-2
CDR3: CASRPGTSGSVTGELFF
DNA: TGCGCCAGCAGGCCAGGGACTAGCGGGAGTGTCACCGGGGAGCTGTTTTTT

D: TRBD2
V: TRBV10-3
size: NA
J: TRBJ2-3
CDR3: CAISPGLAGVGTLTDTQYF
DNA: TGTGCCATCAGTCCGGGACTAGCGGGAGTAGGGACACTCACAGATACGCAGTATTTT

D: NA
V: TRBV6-1
size: NA
J: TRBJ2-1
CDR3: CATRAPGAYNEQFF
DNA: TGTGCCACCCGGGCCCCGGGAGCCTACAATGAGCAGTTCTTC

D: TRBD1
V: TRBV5-1
size: NA
J: TRBJ1-1
CDR3: CASTEQGFYTEAFF
DNA: TGCGCCAGCACCGAACAGGGGTTTTACACTGAAGCTTTCTTT

D: NA
V: TRBV29-1
size: NA
J: TRBJ2-3
CDR3: CSGATDTQYF
DNA: TGCAGCGGAGCCACAGATACGCAGTATTTT

D: NA
V: TRBV10-1
size: few
J: TRBJ1-2
CDR3: CASSESGIHGYTF
DNA: TGCGCCAGCAGTGAGTCCGGGATTCATGGCTACACCTTC

D: NA
V: TRBV10-1
size: NA
J: TRBJ1-2
CDR3: CASSESGDYGYTF
DNA: TGCGCCAGCAGTGAGTCGGGCGACTATGGCTACACCTTC

D: NA
V: TRBV5-6
size: NA
J: TRBJ2-3
CDR3: CASSLEPFGTDTQYF
DNA: TGTGCCAGCAGCTTGGAGCCTTTCGGCACAGATACGCAGTATTTT

D: TRBD2
V: TRBV12-3/TRBV12-4
size: few
J: TRBJ2-1
CDR3: CASRLAGGFYNEQFF
DNA: TGTGCCAGCAGACTAGCGGGGGGGTTCTACAATGAGCAGTTCTTC

D: NA
V: TRBV7-8
size: many
J: TRBJ2-3
CDR3: CASSLGVSGSTDTQYF
DNA: TGTGCCAGCAGCTTAGGGGTTAGCGGAAGCACAGATACGCAGTATTTT

D: TRBD1
V: TRBV25-1
size: many
J: TRBJ2-6
CDR3: CASSGGQGRPGANVLTF
DNA: TGTGCCAGCAGTGGGGGACAGGGGCGGCCTGGGGCCAACGTCCTGACTTTC

D: TRBD1
V: TRBV20-1
size: many
J: TRBJ1-2
CDR3: CSAVATGAYGYTF
DNA: TGCAGTGCTGTCGCGACAGGGGCCTATGGCTACACCTTC